This T cell receptor (beta chain) comes out of a study of OX40 agonist ivuxolimab in advanced cancers. This CDR3 region has 16 residues. The germline CDR1 and CDR2 sequences are SGHRS and YFSETQ. The junction had 5 bases not matched to a gene; V was cut back by 5 bases and J by 1 base. This clone has only one observation. TCRdb keeps only in-frame clones here, not all; method: immunoSEQ multiplex PCR. The repertoire holds more than 75,000 clones, with approximately 80% as singletons. Blood specimens came from baseline, cycle 4 day 1, and cycle 7 day 1. The clonotype originates from an adult with an advanced solid tumor such as melanoma, head and neck, liver or kidney cancer. The rearrangement joins TRBV5-1 to TRBJ2-2; 10 nucleotides line up with TRBD1. The sample in question was CD4+ or CD8+ T cells sorted from blood, obtained in a trial of the OX40 agonist ivuxolimab. The CDR3 region has the DNA TGCGCCAGCAGACCCGGACAGGGGGGGAACACCGGGGAGCTGTTTTTT. This gives the protein CASRPGQGGNTGELFF. The whole variable domain, filled in from reference TRBV5-1 and TRBJ2-2, reads KAGVTQTPRYLIKTRGQQVTLSCSPISGHRSVSWYQQTPGQGLQFLFEYFSETQRNKGNFPGRFSGRQFSNSRSEMNVSTLELGDSALYLCASRPGQGGNTGELFFGEGSRLTVL.